This entry lists 2 T cell receptor beta chains sequenced from one sample in a study of human T cells and chemical hapten exposure. TCRdb called the RACE reads again in MiXCR, with one record for every CDR3 protein. Seen here are fewer than 70,000 distinct CDR3 sequences, over 9.5% observed once, and the top ten hold about 5.2%. The time point is: pre-sensitization, week 0. Treatment indicated: therapeutic diphenylcyclopropenone sensitization with weekly scalp DPC. Source: whole blood, taken in connection with sensitization to the hapten diphenylcyclopropenone (DPC). These TCRs come from a woman in her 50s with alopecia areata. Some clones in this sample may be carry-over from other donors' samples.

In DNA, the CDR3 is TGTGCCAGCAGTATTTTGCGCGGGGGCTATGGCTACACCTTC. Amino acids: CASSILRGGYGYTF. The J gene is TRBJ1-2, the V gene TRBV28; tentative D call: TRBD1 (5 bases). Germline V CDR1 and CDR2: MDHEN, SYDVKM. V shed 5 bases and J shed 4 bases, with 14 bases lying between them. The CDR3 has 14 amino acids.

This clonotype was seen only a few times. The J gene is TRBJ2-2, the V gene TRBV7-6; D is unresolved. V lost 2 bases and J 4 bases, leaving 11 bases between the germline ends. Germline loops: CDR1 SGHVS, CDR2 FNYEAQ. The CDR3 has 15 amino acids. CDR3 sequence (DNA): TGTGCCAGCAGCTTATCTCACCTCTCCACCGGGGAGCTGTTTTTT. Amino acid sequence: CASSLSHLSTGELFF.